These 27 T cell receptor beta chains came from one sample sequenced in a study of regulatory T cells in long-lasting Graves disease. Assembly of TCR beta libraries relied on iRepertoire HTBI primers together with Arm-PCR of CDR3 regions. TCRdb processed the multiplex PCR reads anew with MiXCR; each CDR3 protein has one entry. The table lists over 650,000 distinct CDR3 sequences, about 30% of them singletons. As for time point: persistent/refractory GD, antithyroid drugs over 5 years with positive TRAb. Preparation of the TCR library used RNA extracted from PBMCs. Sequenced here: peripheral blood mononuclear cells (PBMCs), sampled when the disease was refractory, from a patient treated with antithyroid drugs. These receptors all come from a female donor with Graves disease.

The sample holds a few counts of this clonotype. The rearrangement links TRBV5-5 to TRBJ1-4; 8 nucleotides align to TRBD1. J was trimmed by 7 bases and V by 4 bases; bases with no gene match: 9. The CDR3 is 15 amino acids. CDR1 is SGHKS, CDR2 YYEKEE, per germline (reference sequence). The CDR3 nucleotides are TGTGCCAGCAGCGTGGGCGACAGGGGTGTTGAAAAACTGTTTTTT. Translation: CASSVGDRGVEKLFF.

This clonotype occurred a few times. The CDR3 sequence: CASSLGTGGGPQHF. The DNA for the CDR3 is TGTGCCAGCAGCCTTGGGACAGGCGGTGGGCCCCAGCATTTT. The V gene is TRBV13, the J gene TRBJ1-5; 8 bases line up with TRBD1. The germline gives CDR1 PRHDT, CDR2 FYEKMQ (reference sequence). The CDR3 totals 14 residues. The V segment lost 5 bases and the J segment 9 bases; nucleotides outside the gene matches: 9.

This chain uses TRBV18 with TRBJ1-2, with 7 positions matching TRBD1. The CDR3 runs to 13 residues. Germline CDR1 is KGHSH and CDR2 is LQKENI. The ends lost 5 bases at V and 8 bases at J; junction bases unmatched: 8. The CDR3 is CASSTQTGNGYTF. The CDR3 nucleotides read TGTGCCAGCTCAACCCAGACAGGGAACGGCTACACCTTC.

The chain combines TRBV3-1 with TRBJ2-7; TRBD2 is a possible D gene (6 bases). V dropped 4 bases and J dropped 2 bases, with 21 bases sitting between them. This CDR3 has 17 residues. CDR1 and CDR2 (germline): LGHDT, YNNKEL (reference sequence). CDR3: CASSLLPGRSSAYEQYF. CDR3 sequence (DNA): TGTGCCAGCAGCCTCCTACCGGGCAGGTCTAGCGCCTACGAGCAGTACTTC.

The rearrangement joins TRBV28 to TRBJ1-6; D perhaps matches TRBD1 (6 bases). The CDR3 is made up of 15 amino acids. Germline-derived CDR1 and CDR2 are MDHEN and SYDVKM. The V and J ends lost 6 bases and 6 bases respectively, with 15 bases between them. CDR3 bases: TGTGCCAGCAGCCGGGGGGGGCGCCGTAATTCACCCCTCCACTTT. As protein: CASSRGGRRNSPLHF. Looking up the rest from reference TRBV28 and TRBJ1-6 gives the full variable domain: DVKVTQSSRYLVKRTGEKVFLECVQDMDHENMFWYRQDPGLGLRLIYFSYDVKMKEKGDIPEGYSVSREKKERFSLILESASTNQTSMYLCASSRGGRRNSPLHFGNGTRLTVT.

J is TRBJ1-5 and V is TRBV15; TRBD1 might be the D (6 bases). CDR3 length: 15 residues. V lost 3 bases to trimming and J lost 4 bases, with 13 bases between them. Germline CDR1 is LNHNV and CDR2 is YYDKDF (reference sequence). The DNA for the CDR3 is TGTGCCACCAGCAGGTTTGACAGGCCGAATCAGCCCCAGCATTTT. Its protein is CATSRFDRPNQPQHF.

This clonotype has a handful of counts. V gene TRBV20-1 combines with J gene TRBJ2-7; tentatively, D is TRBD1 or TRBD2 (5 bases each). This CDR3 has 12 amino acids. Trimming removed 6 bases from V and 0 bases from J, with 9 bases in between. In germline, CDR1 is DFQATT, CDR2 SNEGSKA (reference sequence). CDR3 loop: CSARDVSYEQYF. CDR3 nucleotides: TGCAGTGCAAGGGACGTCTCCTACGAGCAGTACTTC.

The rearrangement uses TRBV20-1 and TRBJ1-2; 8 bases fit TRBD1. Per germline, CDR1 DFQATT and CDR2 SNEGSKA (reference sequence). The CDR3 extends over 12 amino acids. The chain's CDR3 is CRAGQELYGYTF. DNA for the CDR3: TGCAGGGCGGGACAGGAGCTATATGGCTACACCTTC.

The V gene is TRBV7-9, the J gene TRBJ1-2, with a tentative D call TRBD1 (6 bases). The ends were cut back, 1 base at V and 2 bases at J, with 20 bases in the middle. CDR1 is SEHNR, CDR2 FQNEAQ, per germline (reference sequence). The CDR3 sequence is 18 residues long. The CDR3 region is CASSLGGGSQLRNYGYTF. DNA for the CDR3: TGTGCCAGCAGCTTAGGGGGGGGCAGCCAATTAAGAAACTATGGCTACACCTTC. Drawing the rest from reference TRBV7-9 and TRBJ1-2, the complete variable domain is DTGVSQNPRHKITKRGQNVTFRCDPISEHNRLYWYRQTLGQGPEFLTYFQNEAQLEKSRLLSDRFSAERPKGSFSTLEIQRTEQGDSAMYLCASSLGGGSQLRNYGYTFGSGTRLTVV.

On this clonotype: The CDR3 end shows no conserved phenylalanine or tryptophan, and so a read error is likely. The rearrangement links TRBV6-2 or TRBV6-3 to TRBJ1-2; a possible D gene is TRBD1 (5 bases). V lost 5 bases, J lost 4 bases, and 17 bases lay in between. In germline, CDR1 is MNHEY, CDR2 SVGEGT. The CDR3 has 15 residues. The CDR3 sequence is CASSEWRGESYGYTS. The CDR3 DNA reads as TGTGCCAGCAGTGAATGGAGGGGTGAAAGCTATGGCTACACCTCC.

The chain uses TRBV29-1 and TRBJ1-4; D is uncertain. V lost 5 bases and J 6 bases, leaving 22 bases between the germline ends. The CDR3 extends over 16 amino acids. Germline V gene sequence: CDR1 SQVTM, CDR2 ANQGSEA. CDR3 sequence (DNA): TGCAGCGTTCTGCTTGGTAGGGCTGGGCTTGATGAAAAACTGTTTTTT. The encoded protein is CSVLLGRAGLDEKLFF.

This clonotype was recorded a few times. This rearrangement joins TRBV30 to TRBJ1-6; 7 positions agree with TRBD1. There are 13 residues in the CDR3. The trim removed 6 bases at V and 7 bases at J, leaving 6 bases unmatched. Germline V CDR1 and CDR2: GTSNPN, SVGIG (reference sequence). The chain's CDR3 is CACQQGLNSPLHF. The CDR3 coding sequence is TGTGCCTGCCAACAGGGGTTGAATTCACCCCTCCACTTT.

This clonotype was seen a few times. The rearrangement uses TRBV3-1 and TRBJ1-1; 9 bases fit TRBD1. Germline V gene lookup returns CDR1 LGHDT and CDR2 YNNKEL (reference sequence). This CDR3 is built from 16 residues. J lost 1 base, V lost 1 base, and 4 bases had no gene match. The CDR3, as DNA: TGTGCCAGCAGCCAAGCTCCGGGACAGGGGAACACTGAAGCTTTCTTT. It encodes CASSQAPGQGNTEAFF.

This clonotype was seen only once. The V gene is TRBV10-3, the J gene TRBJ2-7; possibly TRBD2 for D (6 bases). The V end lost 0 bases, the J end lost 6 bases, and 21 bases lay between the germline ends. CDR1 is ENHRY, CDR2 SYGVKD, per germline. The length of the CDR3 is 17 residues. CDR3 region: CAISESGPGGITGEQYF. CDR3 DNA: TGTGCCATCAGTGAGTCAGGCCCAGGAGGGATTACCGGCGAGCAGTACTTC.

This clonotype was seen only a few times. The rearrangement uses TRBV9 and TRBJ1-2; TRBD1 agrees at 8 bases. The V gene end was trimmed by 4 bases and the J gene end by 5 bases; junction bases not matched to a gene: 7. This CDR3 is built from 14 residues. The germline V gene has CDR1 SGDLS and CDR2 YYNGEE. CDR3 DNA sequence: TGTGCCAGCAGCACGGACAGGGTGCGGTATGGCTACACCTTC. It encodes CASSTDRVRYGYTF.

This sequence joins TRBV6-1 and TRBJ1-1; a weak D match, TRBD1 (6 bases). CDR3 length: 13 residues. Trimming pared 8 bases from V and 7 bases from J, leaving 17 bases between. Germline CDR1 and CDR2: MNHNS and SASEGT. The CDR3: CASLKGGGYEAFF. The CDR3 DNA follows: TGTGCCAGCCTAAAGGGGGGCGGATATGAAGCTTTCTTT.

V usage is TRBV6-1 and J usage is TRBJ2-2, with D uncertain. Germline lookup yields CDR1 MNHNS and CDR2 SASEGT. V dropped 6 bases and J dropped 0 bases, with 14 bases sitting between them. The CDR3 has 16 amino acids. The CDR3 DNA follows: TGTGCCAGCAGACGACACGACCATCCGAACACCGGGGAGCTGTTTTTT. This gives the protein CASRRHDHPNTGELFF.

There are a few counts of this clonotype. V and J are TRBV7-3 and TRBJ2-2, with TRBD1 identical over 10 bases. The CDR3 spans 15 residues. The V gene's germline CDR1 is SGHTA and CDR2 FQGTGA. V was pared by 3 bases and J by 6 bases, with 4 bases of the junction left unmatched. The CDR3 nucleotides read TGTGCCAGCAGCTTCGGGACAGGGGAATCCGGGGAGCTGTTTTTT. Protein product: CASSFGTGESGELFF.

J is TRBJ2-7 and V is TRBV12-3 or TRBV12-4; 7 nucleotides line up with TRBD1. J gave up 0 bases and V 6 bases, and 5 bases lay outside the gene matches. The length of the CDR3 is 14 residues. The CDR3 loop is CASRPGTDSYEQYF. In nucleotides, the CDR3 is TGTGCCAGCAGGCCCGGGACAGACTCCTACGAGCAGTACTTC.

V and J are TRBV19 and TRBJ1-2; TRBD1 aligns across 10 bases. CDR1 is LNHDA and CDR2 is SQIVND in the germline V gene (reference sequence). The trim removed 3 bases at V and 0 bases at J, leaving 7 bases unmatched. The CDR3 runs to 17 residues. The CDR3 coding sequence is TGTGCCAGTAGTATGTCGTTAGGGACAGGGGCTAACTATGGCTACACCTTC. It encodes CASSMSLGTGANYGYTF.

Concerning this clonotype: This could be a read error, since a much larger clone is one nucleotide away. J is TRBJ1-5 and V is TRBV28, with D maybe TRBD1 (5 bases). This CDR3 is 15 amino acids long. The germline V gene encodes CDR1 MDHEN and CDR2 SYDVKM. V was shortened by 6 bases and J by 2 bases, with 14 bases between the two germline ends. CDR3 nucleotide sequence: TGTGCCAGCAGAACTCAAGGGGTTGGCAATCAGCCCCAGCATTTT. Protein sequence: CASRTQGVGNQPQHF.

J is TRBJ1-3 and V is TRBV28; a weak D match, TRBD1 (6 bases). CDR1 is MDHEN and CDR2 is SYDVKM in the germline V gene. V lost 2 bases and J lost 0, with 23 bases in between. The CDR3 is made up of 20 amino acids. In DNA form, the CDR3 reads TGTGCCAGCAGTTTACTGGGTTCCGGGGGAGGGGGGGCCTCTGGAAACACCATATATTTT. Translation: CASSLLGSGGGGASGNTIYF. Complete variable domain (other parts from reference TRBV28 and TRBJ1-3): DVKVTQSSRYLVKRTGEKVFLECVQDMDHENMFWYRQDPGLGLRLIYFSYDVKMKEKGDIPEGYSVSREKKERFSLILESASTNQTSMYLCASSLLGSGGGGASGNTIYFGEGSWLTVV.

This clonotype was seen repeatedly, ten times or more. The V call is TRBV12-3 or TRBV12-4, the J call TRBJ2-7; the match to TRBD2 covers 11 bases. V dropped 4 bases and J dropped 6; count of bases not matched to a gene: 2. This CDR3 contains 13 residues. CDR3 nucleotide sequence: TGTGCCAGCAGTTCACTAGCGGGAGTCGAGCAGTACTTC. Protein sequence: CASSSLAGVEQYF.

The rearrangement uses TRBV30 and TRBJ2-7; possibly TRBD1 for D (6 bases). The CDR3 consists of 13 residues. With 3 bases removed from V and 2 bases from J, the gap between germline ends came to 11 bases. CDR1 GTSNPN and CDR2 SVGIG come from the germline V gene (reference sequence). CDR3 nucleotides: TGTGCCTGGAGCTCGGACAGAACCTACGAGCAGTACTTC. This sequence encodes CAWSSDRTYEQYF.

In DNA, the CDR3 is TGTGCCAACAGGGACGGGGCCTCTGGGGCCAACGTCCTGACTTTC. Translated: CANRDGASGANVLTF. The chain employs TRBV6-1 and TRBJ2-6; D might be TRBD1 (6 bases). There are 15 residues in the CDR3. V lost 10 bases to trimming and J lost 0 bases, with 13 bases between them. The germline V gene encodes CDR1 MNHNS and CDR2 SASEGT.

This chain joins TRBV3-1 and TRBJ2-7; unclear D gene. The germline CDR1 and CDR2 sequences are LGHDT and YNNKEL (reference sequence). This CDR3 contains 13 residues. The V end lost 3 bases, the J end lost 1 base, and 7 bases lay between the germline ends. The CDR3 reads CASSHEQSYEQYF. In DNA, the CDR3 is TGTGCCAGCAGCCATGAACAGTCCTACGAGCAGTACTTC.

J is TRBJ2-1 and V is TRBV7-9; D is perhaps TRBD1 (7 bases). Germline CDR1 SEHNR, CDR2 FQNEAQ (reference sequence). Trimming pared 5 bases from V and 4 bases from J, leaving 12 bases between. This CDR3 has 14 residues. The CDR3 DNA sequence: TGTGCCAGCAGCCAGGGGGGTACTTACAATGAGCAGTTCTTC. This codes for CASSQGGTYNEQFF.